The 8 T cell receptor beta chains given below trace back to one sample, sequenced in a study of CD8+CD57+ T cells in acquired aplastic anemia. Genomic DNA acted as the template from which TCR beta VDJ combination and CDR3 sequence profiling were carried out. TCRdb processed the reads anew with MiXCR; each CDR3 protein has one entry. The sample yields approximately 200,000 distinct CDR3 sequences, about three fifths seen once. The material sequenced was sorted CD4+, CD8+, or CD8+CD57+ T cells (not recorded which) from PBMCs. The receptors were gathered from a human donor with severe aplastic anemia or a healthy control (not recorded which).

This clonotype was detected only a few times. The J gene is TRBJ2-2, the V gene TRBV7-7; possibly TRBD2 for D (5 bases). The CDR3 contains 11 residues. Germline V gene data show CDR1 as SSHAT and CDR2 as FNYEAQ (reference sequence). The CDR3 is CAYREGGELFF. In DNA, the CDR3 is TGTGCTTACCGCGAGGGCGGGGAGCTGTTTTTT.

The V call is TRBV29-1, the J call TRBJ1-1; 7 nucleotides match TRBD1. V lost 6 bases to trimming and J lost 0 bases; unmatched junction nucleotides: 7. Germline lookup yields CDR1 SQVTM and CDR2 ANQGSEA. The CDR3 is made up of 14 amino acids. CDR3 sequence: CSVERDSMNTEAFF. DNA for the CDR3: TGCAGCGTGGAAAGGGACAGCATGAACACTGAAGCTTTCTTT.

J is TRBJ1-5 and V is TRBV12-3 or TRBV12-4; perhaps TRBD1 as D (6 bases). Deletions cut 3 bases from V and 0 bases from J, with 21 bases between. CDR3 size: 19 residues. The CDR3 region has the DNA TGTGCCAGCAGTTTTTCTCTGGGCCTCAGGACAGATAGCAATCAGCCCCAGCATTTT. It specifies CASSFSLGLRTDSNQPQHF.

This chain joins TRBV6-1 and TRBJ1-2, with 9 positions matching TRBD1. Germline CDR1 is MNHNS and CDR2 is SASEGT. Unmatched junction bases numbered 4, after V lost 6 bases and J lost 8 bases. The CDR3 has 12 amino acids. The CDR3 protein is CASRDRGLGYTF. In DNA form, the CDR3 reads TGTGCCAGCAGGGACAGGGGTTTGGGCTACACCTTC.

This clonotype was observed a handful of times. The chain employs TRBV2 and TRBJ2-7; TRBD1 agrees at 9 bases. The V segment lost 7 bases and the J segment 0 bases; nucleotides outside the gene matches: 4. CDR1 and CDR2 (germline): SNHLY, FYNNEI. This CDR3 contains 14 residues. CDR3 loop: CASKGQGSSYEQYF. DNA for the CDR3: TGTGCCAGCAAGGGACAGGGTAGCTCCTACGAGCAGTACTTC.

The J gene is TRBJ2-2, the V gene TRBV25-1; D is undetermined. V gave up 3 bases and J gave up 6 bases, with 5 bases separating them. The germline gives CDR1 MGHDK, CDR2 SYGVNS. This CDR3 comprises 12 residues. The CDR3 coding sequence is TGTGCCAGCAGTGACGGTTCCGGGGAGCTGTTTTTT. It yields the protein CASSDGSGELFF.

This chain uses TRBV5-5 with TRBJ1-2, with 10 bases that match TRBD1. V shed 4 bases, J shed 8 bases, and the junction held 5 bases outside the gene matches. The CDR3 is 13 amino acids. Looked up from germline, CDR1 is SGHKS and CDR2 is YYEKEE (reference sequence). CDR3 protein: CASSGGQGEGYTF. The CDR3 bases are TGTGCCAGCAGCGGCGGACAGGGGGAGGGCTACACCTTC. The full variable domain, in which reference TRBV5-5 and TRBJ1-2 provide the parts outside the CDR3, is DAGVTQSPTHLIKTRGQQVTLRCSPISGHKSVSWYQQVLGQGPQFIFQYYEKEERGRGNFPDRFSARQFPNYSSELNVNALLLGDSALYLCASSGGQGEGYTFGSGTRLTVV.

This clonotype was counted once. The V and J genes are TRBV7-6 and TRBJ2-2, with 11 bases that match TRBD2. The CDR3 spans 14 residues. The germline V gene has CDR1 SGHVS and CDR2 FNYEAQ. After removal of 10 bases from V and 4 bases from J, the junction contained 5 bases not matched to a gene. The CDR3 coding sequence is TGTGCCATCAGACTAGCGGGGATCACCGGGGAGCTGTTTTTT. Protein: CAIRLAGITGELFF.